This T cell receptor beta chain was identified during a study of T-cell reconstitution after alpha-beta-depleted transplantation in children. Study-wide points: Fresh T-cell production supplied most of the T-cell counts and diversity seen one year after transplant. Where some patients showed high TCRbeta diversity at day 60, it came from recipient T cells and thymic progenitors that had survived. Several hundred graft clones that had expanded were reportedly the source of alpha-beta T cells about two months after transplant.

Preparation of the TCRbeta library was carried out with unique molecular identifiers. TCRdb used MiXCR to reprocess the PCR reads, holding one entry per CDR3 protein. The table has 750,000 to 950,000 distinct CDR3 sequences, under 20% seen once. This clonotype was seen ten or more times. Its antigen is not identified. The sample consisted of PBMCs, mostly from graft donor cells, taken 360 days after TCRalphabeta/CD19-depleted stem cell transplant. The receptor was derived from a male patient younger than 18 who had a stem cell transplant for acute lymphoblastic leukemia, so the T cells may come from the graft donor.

Here the CDR3 DNA reads TGTGCCAGCAGTTTCAGGGGCGGCAATCAGCCCCAGCATTTT. This sequence encodes CASSFRGGNQPQHF. The J gene is TRBJ1-5, the V gene TRBV12-3 or TRBV12-4; TRBD1 is a possible D gene (6 bases). This CDR3 is 14 amino acids long. V lost 3 bases to trimming and J lost 2 bases, with 8 bases between them.